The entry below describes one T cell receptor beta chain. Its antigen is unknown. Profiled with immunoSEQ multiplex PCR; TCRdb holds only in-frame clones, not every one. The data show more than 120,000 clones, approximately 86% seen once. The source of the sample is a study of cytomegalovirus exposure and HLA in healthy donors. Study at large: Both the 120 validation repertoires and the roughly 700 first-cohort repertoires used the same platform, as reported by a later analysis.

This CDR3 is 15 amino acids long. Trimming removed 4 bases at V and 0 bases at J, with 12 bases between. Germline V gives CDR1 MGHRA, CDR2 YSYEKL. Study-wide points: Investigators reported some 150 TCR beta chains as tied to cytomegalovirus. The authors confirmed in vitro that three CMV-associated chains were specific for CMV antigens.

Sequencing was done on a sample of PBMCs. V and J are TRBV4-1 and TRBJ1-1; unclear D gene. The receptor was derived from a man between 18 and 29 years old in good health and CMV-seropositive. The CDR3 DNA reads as TGCGCCAGCAGCCCAACGGTATTACTGAACACTGAAGCTTTCTTT. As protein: CASSPTVLLNTEAFF.